This T cell receptor beta chain was obtained from a study of OX40 agonist ivuxolimab in advanced cancers. Study observations and caveats: Dosing at 0.1 to 3.0 mg/kg was accompanied by clonal expansion of CD4+ and CD8+ blood T cells by week 6.

Using immunoSEQ multiplex PCR, the repertoire was profiled, and TCRdb retains in-frame clones only, with some absent. The sample has 70,000 or so clones; 80% to 90% are singletons. CDR1 is SGHKS, CDR2 YYEKEE, per germline (reference sequence). The V segment lost 0 bases and the J segment 2 bases; nucleotides outside the gene matches: 5. This CDR3 is built from 17 residues. Of note for this clone: Its antigen is unidentified.

The J gene is TRBJ2-1, the V gene TRBV5-5; 10 positions agree with TRBD2. This clonotype was obtained from an adult with an advanced solid tumor such as melanoma, head and neck, liver or kidney cancer. The starting material was CD4+ or CD8+ T cells sorted from blood, obtained in a trial of the OX40 agonist ivuxolimab. The CDR3 coding sequence is TGTGCCAGCAGCTTGGGACCCACTAGCGGGACCTACAATGAGCAGTTCTTC. Protein: CASSLGPTSGTYNEQFF.